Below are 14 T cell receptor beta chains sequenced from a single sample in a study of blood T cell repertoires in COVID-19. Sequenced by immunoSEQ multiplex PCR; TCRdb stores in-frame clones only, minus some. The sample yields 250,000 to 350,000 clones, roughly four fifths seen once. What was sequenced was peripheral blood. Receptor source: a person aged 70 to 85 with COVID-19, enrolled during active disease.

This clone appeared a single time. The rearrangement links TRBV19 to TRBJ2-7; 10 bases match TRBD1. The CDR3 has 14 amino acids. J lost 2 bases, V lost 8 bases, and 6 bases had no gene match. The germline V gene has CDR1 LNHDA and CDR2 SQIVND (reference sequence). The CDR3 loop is CASSGTGATYEQYF. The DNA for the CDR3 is TGTGCCAGTTCCGGGACAGGGGCAACCTACGAGCAGTACTTC.

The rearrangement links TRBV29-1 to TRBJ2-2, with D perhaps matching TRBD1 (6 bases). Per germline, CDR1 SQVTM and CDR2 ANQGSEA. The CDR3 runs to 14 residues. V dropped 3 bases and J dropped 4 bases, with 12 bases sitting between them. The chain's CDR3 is CSVEQGWGTGELFF. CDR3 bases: TGCAGCGTTGAGCAGGGGTGGGGCACCGGGGAGCTGTTTTTT.

The CDR3 coding sequence is TGTGCCAGCAGCTTTAGAGGGGGCAGCAATCAGCCCCAGCATTTT. Its protein is CASSFRGGSNQPQHF. The V gene is TRBV7-3, the J gene TRBJ1-5; TRBD1 aligns across 7 bases. V shed 3 bases and J 1 base; nucleotides not matched to a gene: 3. The V gene's germline CDR1 is SGHTA and CDR2 FQGTGA. The CDR3 consists of 15 residues.

In nucleotides, the CDR3 is TGTGCCAGCAGCACTCGGACAGGGAGGAAGAATAATTCACCCCTCCACTTT. The encoded protein is CASSTRTGRKNNSPLHF. The chain joins TRBV9 to TRBJ1-6; 8 bases are shared with TRBD1. Germline trimming cut 4 bases from V and 5 bases from J; bases unmatched to any gene: 11. Germline V gene data show CDR1 as SGDLS and CDR2 as YYNGEE. This CDR3 is built from 17 residues.

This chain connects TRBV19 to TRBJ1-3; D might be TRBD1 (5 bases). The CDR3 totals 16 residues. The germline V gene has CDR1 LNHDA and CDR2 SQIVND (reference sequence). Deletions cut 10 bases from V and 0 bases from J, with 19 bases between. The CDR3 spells CATRRDADRSGNTIYF. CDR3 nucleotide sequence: TGTGCCACCCGGCGGGACGCGGACCGCTCTGGAAACACCATATATTTT.

The DNA of the CDR3 is TGTGCCAGCAGTGGCCGGGACATACACTCCTACGAGCAGTACTTC. Translation gives CASSGRDIHSYEQYF. This sequence joins TRBV28 and TRBJ2-7, with D perhaps matching TRBD1 (6 bases). Germline V gene data show CDR1 as MDHEN and CDR2 as SYDVKM. This CDR3 comprises 15 residues. The germline V and J ends were trimmed by 5 bases and 0 bases, with 14 bases remaining between them.

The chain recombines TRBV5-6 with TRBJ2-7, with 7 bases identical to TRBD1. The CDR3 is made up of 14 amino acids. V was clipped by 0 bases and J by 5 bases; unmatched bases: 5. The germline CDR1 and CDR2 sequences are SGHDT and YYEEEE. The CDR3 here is CASSLGDRAHEQYF. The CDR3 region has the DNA TGTGCCAGCAGCTTGGGAGACAGGGCCCACGAGCAGTACTTC.

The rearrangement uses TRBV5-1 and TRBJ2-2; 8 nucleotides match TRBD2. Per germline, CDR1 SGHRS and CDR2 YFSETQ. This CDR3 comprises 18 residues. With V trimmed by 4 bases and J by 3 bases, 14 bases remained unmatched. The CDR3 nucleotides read TGCGCCAGCAGCACCAAACGGGCTACGGGAGGGGACACCGGGGAGCTGTTTTTT. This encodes CASSTKRATGGDTGELFF.

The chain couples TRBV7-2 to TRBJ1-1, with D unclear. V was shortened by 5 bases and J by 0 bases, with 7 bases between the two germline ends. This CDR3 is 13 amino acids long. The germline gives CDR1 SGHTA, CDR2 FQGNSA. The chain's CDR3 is CASSPAVNTEAFF. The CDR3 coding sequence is TGTGCCAGCAGCCCGGCGGTGAACACTGAAGCTTTCTTT.

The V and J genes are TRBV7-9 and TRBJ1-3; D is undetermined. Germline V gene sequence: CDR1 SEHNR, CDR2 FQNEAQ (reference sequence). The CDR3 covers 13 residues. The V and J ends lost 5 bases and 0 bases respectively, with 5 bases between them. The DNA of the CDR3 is TGTGCCAGCAGCCCGAGCTCTGGAAACACCATATATTTT. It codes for CASSPSSGNTIYF.

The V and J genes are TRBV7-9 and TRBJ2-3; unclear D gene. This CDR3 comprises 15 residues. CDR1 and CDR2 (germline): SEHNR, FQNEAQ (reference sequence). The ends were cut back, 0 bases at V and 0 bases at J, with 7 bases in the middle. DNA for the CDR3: TGTGCCAGCAGCTTAGCGGTGACTAGCACAGATACGCAGTATTTT. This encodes CASSLAVTSTDTQYF.

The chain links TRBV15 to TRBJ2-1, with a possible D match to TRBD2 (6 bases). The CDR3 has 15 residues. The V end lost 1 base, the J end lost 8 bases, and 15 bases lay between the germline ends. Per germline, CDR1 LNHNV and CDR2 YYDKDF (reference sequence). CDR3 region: CATSRGASEGYEQFF. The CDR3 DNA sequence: TGTGCCACCAGCAGAGGGGCTAGCGAGGGCTATGAGCAGTTCTTC. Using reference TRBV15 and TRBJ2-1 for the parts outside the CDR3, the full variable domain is DAMVIQNPRYQVTQFGKPVTLSCSQTLNHNVMYWYQQKSSQAPKLLFHYYDKDFNNEADTPDNFQSRRPNTSFCFLDIRSPGLGDTAMYLCATSRGASEGYEQFFGPGTRLTVL.

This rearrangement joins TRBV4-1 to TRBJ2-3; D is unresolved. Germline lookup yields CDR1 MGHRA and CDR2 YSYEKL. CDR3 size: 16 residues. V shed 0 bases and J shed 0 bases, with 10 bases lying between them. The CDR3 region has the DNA TGCGCCAGCAGCCAAGATGCCCTGGCTAGCACAGATACGCAGTATTTT. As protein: CASSQDALASTDTQYF.

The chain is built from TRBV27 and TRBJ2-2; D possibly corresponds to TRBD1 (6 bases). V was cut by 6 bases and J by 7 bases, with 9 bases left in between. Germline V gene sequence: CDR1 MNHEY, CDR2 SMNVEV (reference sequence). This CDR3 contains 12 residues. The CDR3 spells CASRYRVGELFF. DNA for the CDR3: TGTGCCAGCAGGTACAGGGTCGGGGAGCTGTTTTTT.